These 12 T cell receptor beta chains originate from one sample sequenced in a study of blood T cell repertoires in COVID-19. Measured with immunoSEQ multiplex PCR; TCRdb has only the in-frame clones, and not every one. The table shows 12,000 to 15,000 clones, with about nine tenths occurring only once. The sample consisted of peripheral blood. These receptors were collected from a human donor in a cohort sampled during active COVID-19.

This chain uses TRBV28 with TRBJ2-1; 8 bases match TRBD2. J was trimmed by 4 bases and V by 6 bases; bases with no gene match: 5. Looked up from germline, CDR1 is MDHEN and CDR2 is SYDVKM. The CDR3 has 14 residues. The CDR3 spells CASRLAGKYNEQFF. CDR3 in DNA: TGTGCCAGCAGATTAGCGGGAAAGTACAATGAGCAGTTCTTC.

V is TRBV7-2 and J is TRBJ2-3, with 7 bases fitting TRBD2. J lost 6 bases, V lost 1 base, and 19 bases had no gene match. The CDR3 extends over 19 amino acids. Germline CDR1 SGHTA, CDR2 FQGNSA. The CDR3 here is CASSLDWREPVRRRDTQYF. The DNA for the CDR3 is TGTGCCAGCAGCTTAGACTGGCGGGAGCCAGTGCGGCGTCGGGATACGCAGTATTTT.

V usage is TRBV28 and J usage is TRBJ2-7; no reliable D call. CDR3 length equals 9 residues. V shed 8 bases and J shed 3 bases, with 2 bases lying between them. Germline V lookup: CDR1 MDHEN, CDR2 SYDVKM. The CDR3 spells CASYYEQYF. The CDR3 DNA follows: TGTGCCAGCTACTACGAGCAGTACTTC.

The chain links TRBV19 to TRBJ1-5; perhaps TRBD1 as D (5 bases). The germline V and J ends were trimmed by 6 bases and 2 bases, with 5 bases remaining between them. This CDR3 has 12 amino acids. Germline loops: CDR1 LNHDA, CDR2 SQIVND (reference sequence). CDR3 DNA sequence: TGTGCCAGTAGGACAGGCAATCAGCCCCAGCATTTT. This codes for CASRTGNQPQHF. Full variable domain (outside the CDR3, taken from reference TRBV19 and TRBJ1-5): DGGITQSPKYLFRKEGQNVTLSCEQNLNHDAMYWYRQDPGQGLRLIYYSQIVNDFQKGDIAEGYSVSREKKESFPLTVTSAQKNPTAFYLCASRTGNQPQHFGDGTRLSIL.

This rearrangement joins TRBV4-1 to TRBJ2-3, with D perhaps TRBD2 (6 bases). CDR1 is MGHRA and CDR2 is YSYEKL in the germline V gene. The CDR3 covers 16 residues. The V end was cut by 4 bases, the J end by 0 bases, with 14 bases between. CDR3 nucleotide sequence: TGCGCCAGCAGCCTGTCGGGCGGGGCTAGCACAGATACGCAGTATTTT. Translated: CASSLSGGASTDTQYF.

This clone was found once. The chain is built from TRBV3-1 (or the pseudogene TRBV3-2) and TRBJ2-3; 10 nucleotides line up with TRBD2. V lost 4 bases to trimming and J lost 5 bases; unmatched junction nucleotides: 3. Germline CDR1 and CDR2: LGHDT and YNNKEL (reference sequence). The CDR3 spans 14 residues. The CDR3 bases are TGTGCCAGCAGCCCAGGACTAGCGGAAGATACGCAGTATTTT. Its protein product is CASSPGLAEDTQYF.

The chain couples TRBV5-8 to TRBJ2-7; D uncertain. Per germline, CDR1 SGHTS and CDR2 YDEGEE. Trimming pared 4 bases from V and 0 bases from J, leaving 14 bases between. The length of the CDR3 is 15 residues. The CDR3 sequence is CASSRTASPSYEQYF. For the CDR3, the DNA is TGTGCCAGCAGCCGAACAGCCTCACCCTCCTACGAGCAGTACTTC.

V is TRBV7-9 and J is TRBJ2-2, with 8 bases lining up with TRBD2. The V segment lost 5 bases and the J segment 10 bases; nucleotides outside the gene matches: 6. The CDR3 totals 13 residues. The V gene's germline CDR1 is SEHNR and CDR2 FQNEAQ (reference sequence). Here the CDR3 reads CASSRTSREELFF. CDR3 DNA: TGTGCCAGCAGCCGGACTAGCCGGGAGGAGCTGTTTTTT.

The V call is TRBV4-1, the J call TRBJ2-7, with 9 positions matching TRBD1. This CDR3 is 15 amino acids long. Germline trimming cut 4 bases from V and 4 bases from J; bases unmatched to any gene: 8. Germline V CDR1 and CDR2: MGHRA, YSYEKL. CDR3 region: CASSPARQGGYEQYF. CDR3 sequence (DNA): TGCGCCAGCAGCCCCGCGAGACAGGGGGGTTACGAGCAGTACTTC.

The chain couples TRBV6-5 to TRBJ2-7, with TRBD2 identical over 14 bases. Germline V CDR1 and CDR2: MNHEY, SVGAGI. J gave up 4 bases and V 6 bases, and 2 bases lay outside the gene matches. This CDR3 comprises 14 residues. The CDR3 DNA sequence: TGTGCCAGCAGGGGGACTAGCGGGGGTTACGAGCAGTACTTC. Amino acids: CASRGTSGGYEQYF.

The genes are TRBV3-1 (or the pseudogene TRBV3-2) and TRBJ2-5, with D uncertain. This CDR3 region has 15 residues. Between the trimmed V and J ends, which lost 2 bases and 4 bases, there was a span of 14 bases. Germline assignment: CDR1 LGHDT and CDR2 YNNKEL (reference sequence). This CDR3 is CASSQILVRGETQYF. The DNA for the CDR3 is TGTGCCAGCAGCCAAATCCTAGTTCGAGGAGAGACCCAGTACTTC.

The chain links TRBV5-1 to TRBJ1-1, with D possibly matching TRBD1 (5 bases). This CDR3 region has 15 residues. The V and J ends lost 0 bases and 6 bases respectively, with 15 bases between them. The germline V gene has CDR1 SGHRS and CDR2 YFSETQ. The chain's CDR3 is CASSLAGRARPEAFF. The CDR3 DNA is TGCGCCAGCAGCTTGGCGGGCAGGGCTCGCCCTGAAGCTTTCTTT. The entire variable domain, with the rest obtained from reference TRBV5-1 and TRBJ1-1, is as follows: KAGVTQTPRYLIKTRGQQVTLSCSPISGHRSVSWYQQTPGQGLQFLFEYFSETQRNKGNFPGRFSGRQFSNSRSEMNVSTLELGDSALYLCASSLAGRARPEAFFGQGTRLTVV.